This T cell receptor beta chain was identified during a study of T-cell reconstitution after alpha-beta-depleted transplantation in children. About this clonotype itself: Its antigen is not known.

The CDR3 runs 18 residues. Trimming took off 5 bases at V and 0 bases at J, with 20 bases between the two ends. Germline V gives CDR1 MNHEY, CDR2 SMNVEV (reference sequence). General observations from the study: The high TCRbeta diversity at day 60 in some patients came from surviving recipient T cells and thymic progenitors.

Unique molecular identifiers were incorporated into the prepared TCRbeta library. TCRdb reanalysed the PCR reads using MiXCR and keeps one entry per CDR3 protein. The sample yields around 370,000 distinct CDR3 sequences, about 17% seen once. The J gene is TRBJ2-1, the V gene TRBV27; D possibly matches TRBD1 or TRBD2 (5 bases each). The source of this sequence is a male patient between 2 and 15 years old who had a stem cell transplant for acute lymphoblastic leukemia, so the T cells may come from the graft donor. The input for sequencing was PBMCs, mostly from graft donor cells, taken 360 days after TCRalphabeta/CD19-depleted stem cell transplant. The CDR3 bases are TGTGCCAGCAGTCCCCTCGGGGCTTTCGGAAGCTCCTACAATGAGCAGTTCTTC. This codes for CASSPLGAFGSSYNEQFF.